This TCR beta chain was identified during a study of T cell responses to AZD1222 COVID-19 vaccine. Study-level points and caveats: Targets within unmutated variant regions were reportedly found for nearly half of spike-specific TCRs. Just six or seven AZD1222 recipients tested seropositive at baseline.

A word on this clone: Antigen specificity is unknown.

The assay was immunoSEQ multiplex PCR, and TCRdb's table has in-frame clones only and misses some. Here the sample spans 150,000 to 200,000 clones, 85% to 95% being singletons. This CDR3 region has 13 residues. Trimming pared 8 bases from V and 1 base from J, leaving 10 bases between. This receptor was taken from an adult who received the MenACWY meningococcal vaccine as a control. The source material was peripheral blood, sampled 28 days after the second dose of the MenACWY control vaccine. This chain uses TRBV12-3 or TRBV12-4 with TRBJ2-3, with TRBD1 as a possible D gene (5 bases). This CDR3 is CASLGPRTDTQYF. As DNA, the CDR3 is TGTGCCAGCCTGGGGCCACGCACAGATACGCAGTATTTT.